These 24 T cell receptor beta chains were all obtained from the same sample, sequenced in a study of tumor-infiltrating lymphocytes in primary liver carcinoma. They got blood RNA out of unsorted whole blood and also pulled out germline DNA. Using a constant-region primer together with ProtoScript II reverse transcriptase, TCR beta cDNA was made from around 0.55 ug of total RNA. Sequencing libraries for TCR beta derived from three nested multiplex PCR rounds that used slightly modified ARM-PCR. The first two PCR rounds used TRBV1-TRBV30 forward primers with a C-beta reverse primer, 9 to 11 cycles each. TCRdb ran MiXCR on the multiplex PCR reads and lists one entry per CDR3 protein. The sample lists approximately 330,000 distinct CDR3 sequences, almost 65% seen once, with about 6.1% in the top ten. The sequenced sample was peripheral blood. These receptors were collected from a man aged 35-49 years with primary liver carcinoma and hepatitis B virus infection.

The chain's CDR3 is CASSLTLDRGNEQFF. DNA of the CDR3: TGTGCCAGCAGCCTGACCCTGGACAGGGGCAATGAGCAGTTCTTC. V and J are TRBV7-9 and TRBJ2-1; 9 positions match TRBD1. J was trimmed by 6 bases and V by 5 bases; bases with no gene match: 8. CDR3 size: 15 residues. Germline CDR1 is SEHNR and CDR2 is FQNEAQ (reference sequence).

Of note for this clonotype: The CDR3 does not end in the conserved phenylalanine or tryptophan, so this is likely a read error. This chain joins TRBV5-1 and TRBJ2-3; the match to TRBD2 covers 7 bases. Germline CDR1 reads SGHRS; CDR2 reads YFSETQ. The CDR3 covers 18 residues. J was trimmed by 0 bases and V by 3 bases; bases with no gene match: 13. CDR3 DNA: TGCGCCAGCAGCTCCCTCAAGCTAGCGGACTCTAGCACAGATACGCAGTATTTA. It specifies CASSSLKLADSSTDTQYL.

This clonotype was recorded at least ten times. The chain links TRBV11-2 to TRBJ1-1, with a possible D match to TRBD1 (6 bases). This CDR3 comprises 17 residues. Germline V gene sequence: CDR1 SGHAT, CDR2 FQNNGV. V gave up 5 bases and J gave up 5 bases, with 24 bases separating them. CDR3 loop: CASSEVTGLARWTEAFF. In nucleotides, the CDR3 is TGTGCCAGCAGCGAAGTGACAGGCCTTGCAAGGTGGACTGAAGCTTTCTTT. The entire variable domain, with the rest obtained from reference TRBV11-2 and TRBJ1-1, is as follows: EAGVAQSPRYKIIEKRQSVAFWCNPISGHATLYWYQQILGQGPKLLIQFQNNGVVDDSQLPKDRFSAERLKGVDSTLKIQPAKLEDSAVYLCASSEVTGLARWTEAFFGQGTRLTVV.

This clonotype occurred a few times. The genes are TRBV6-6 and TRBJ1-6; maybe TRBD1 (6 bases). Between the trimmed V and J ends, which lost 5 bases and 4 bases, there was a span of 18 bases. The length of the CDR3 is 17 residues. CDR1 is MNHNY and CDR2 is SVGAGI in the germline V gene (reference sequence). CDR3 protein: CASSLAPLQGYNSPLHF. DNA for the CDR3: TGTGCCAGCAGTCTAGCCCCCTTACAGGGATATAATTCACCCCTCCACTTT.

A remark on this clonotype: The junction shows a germline mismatch at one end, possibly a read error. The CDR3 spells CANSLTSNRAGTQYF. CDR3 DNA: TGCGCCAACAGCTTAACGTCTAATCGCGCAGGTACGCAGTATTTT. The genes are TRBV11-2 and TRBJ2-3; D ambiguous. The germline V gene has CDR1 SGHAT and CDR2 FQNNGV. This CDR3 spans 15 amino acids.

V usage is TRBV11-3 and J usage is TRBJ2-3; unclear D gene. This CDR3 is 13 amino acids long. V lost 5 bases and J lost 1, with 7 bases in between. Germline V lookup: CDR1 SGHNT, CDR2 YENEEA. The CDR3 coding sequence is TGTGCCAGCAGCCCTATAGGCACAGATACGCAGTATTTT. It is translated as CASSPIGTDTQYF.

The V call is TRBV11-2, the J call TRBJ2-7, with unresolved D. CDR1 is SGHAT, CDR2 FQNNGV, per germline. The CDR3 has 15 amino acids. Trimming took off 5 bases at V and 2 bases at J, with 16 bases between the two ends. CDR3 residues: CASSPDLPKTYEQYF. CDR3 nucleotide sequence: TGTGCCAGCAGCCCAGATCTTCCCAAGACCTACGAGCAGTACTTC. The entire variable domain, with the rest obtained from reference TRBV11-2 and TRBJ2-7, is as follows: EAGVAQSPRYKIIEKRQSVAFWCNPISGHATLYWYQQILGQGPKLLIQFQNNGVVDDSQLPKDRFSAERLKGVDSTLKIQPAKLEDSAVYLCASSPDLPKTYEQYFGPGTRLTVT.

There are many counts of this clonotype. The chain recombines TRBV4-1 with TRBJ2-1; D remains unclear. Looked up from germline, CDR1 is MGHRA and CDR2 is YSYEKL. The CDR3 consists of 15 residues. Trimming pared 1 base from V and 0 bases from J, leaving 7 bases between. The DNA for the CDR3 is TGCGCCAGCAGCCAAGGGCAGTACTCCTACAATGAGCAGTTCTTC. Its translation: CASSQGQYSYNEQFF.

As for this clonotype: This sequence may be a read error, since a much larger clone differs from it by one base. J is TRBJ2-7 and V is TRBV5-5; 7 bases match TRBD2. Germline CDR1 and CDR2: SGHKS and YYEKEE (reference sequence). This CDR3 has 16 amino acids. This CDR3 reads CASSAGGDPVSYDQYF. The CDR3 DNA reads TGTGCCAGCAGCGCTGGGGGGGACCCAGTCTCCTACGATCAGTACTTC.

A note on this clonotype: Compared with germline, one end of the junction differs, possibly owing to a read error. The rearrangement joins TRBV11-2 to TRBJ1-2; D might be TRBD1 (5 bases). Germline CDR1 reads SGHAT; CDR2 reads FQNNGV. The CDR3 is 15 amino acids. In nucleotides, the CDR3 is TGTACCAGCAGCTTACCCGCGACAGCTTTCTATGGCTACACCTTC. Its translation is CTSSLPATAFYGYTF. Variable domain in full (rest from reference TRBV11-2 and TRBJ1-2): EAGVAQSPRYKIIEKRQSVAFWCNPISGHATLYWYQQILGQGPKLLIQFQNNGVVDDSQLPKDRFSAERLKGVDSTLKIQPAKLEDSAVYLCTSSLPATAFYGYTFGSGTRLTVV.

This clonotype was recorded at least ten times. The chain combines TRBV12-3 or TRBV12-4 with TRBJ1-4; the match to TRBD1 covers 10 bases. V shed 8 bases and J 4 bases; nucleotides not matched to a gene: 13. CDR3 length: 17 amino acids. The CDR3: CASFKGTGVIVNEKLFF. CDR3 sequence (DNA): TGTGCCAGCTTCAAAGGGACAGGGGTTATCGTTAATGAAAAACTGTTTTTT.

There are many counts of this clonotype. The chain couples TRBV30 to TRBJ1-6; perhaps TRBD1 as D (5 bases). This CDR3 contains 15 residues. V was cut by 3 bases and J by 7 bases, with 16 bases left in between. Germline V gene sequence: CDR1 GTSNPN, CDR2 SVGIG (reference sequence). Here the CDR3 reads CAWSLFDQGNSPLHF. Here the CDR3 DNA reads TGTGCCTGGAGCCTCTTCGATCAGGGAAATTCACCCCTCCACTTT.

J is TRBJ2-1 and V is TRBV11-2; D is unresolved. The V and J ends lost 2 bases and 3 bases respectively, with 17 bases between them. Germline V gives CDR1 SGHAT, CDR2 FQNNGV. The CDR3 totals 17 residues. The CDR3 coding sequence is TGTGCCAGCAGCTTATACGCGGCTGTGAGTTTCTACAATGAGCAGTTCTTC. Amino acids: CASSLYAAVSFYNEQFF.

As concerns this clonotype: This may be a read error, as it is one base from a much larger clone. This chain connects TRBV4-2 to TRBJ2-7, with 8 bases lining up with TRBD2. Germline V CDR1 and CDR2: LGHNA, YNFKEQ. This CDR3 is built from 16 residues. Trimming at V came to 0 bases and at J to 3 bases, leaving 7 bases not matched to a gene. The DNA of the CDR3 is TGTGCCAGCAGCCAAGAACATACTAGCGGACTCTACGAGCAGTACTTC. It codes for CASSQEHTSGLYEQYF.

A note on this clonotype: Mismatch with germline at one junction end may stem from a read error. The DNA of the CDR3 is TGTGCCAGCAGCTCTTCTGGACTAGCGGGAGGCTACGAGCTGTACTTC. Translation: CASSSSGLAGGYELYF. This rearrangement joins TRBV11-1 to TRBJ2-7; 14 positions match TRBD2. The CDR3 contains 16 residues. Germline V gene data show CDR1 as SGHAT and CDR2 as FQDESV (reference sequence).

Comment on this clonotype: This CDR3 fails to terminate in the conserved phenylalanine or tryptophan, so it likely reflects a read error. It is unclear where the CDR3 begins or ends on the DNA, so no DNA is shown, and the CDR3 is as TCRdb lists it. V is TRBV28 and J is TRBJ2-4; TRBD2 is the table's D call and was not checked against the DNA. Ends included, the CDR3 has 13 residues. CDR1 is MDHEN, CDR2 SYDVKM, per germline. The CDR3 loop is CASFSRLAGGPSI.

On this clonotype itself: One junction end disagrees with the germline gene, perhaps due to a read error. The chain has TRBV6-1 and TRBJ2-6; 8 bases are a match to TRBD1. The CDR3 has 15 residues. Germline CDR1 MNHNS, CDR2 SASEGT. The CDR3, as DNA: TGTGTCAGCAAGACAGGGGTATCTGGGGCCAACGTCCTGACTTTC. It yields the protein CVSKTGVSGANVLTF.

The rearrangement uses TRBV6-2 or TRBV6-3 and TRBJ2-7, with 9 bases fitting TRBD1. The CDR3 has 16 residues. CDR1 is MNHEY, CDR2 SVGEGT, per germline. Losses at the gene ends were 6 bases for V and 0 bases for J; bases not matched to a gene: 9. In nucleotides, the CDR3 is TGTGCCAGCAGCCGGGGACAGGGAGAAAGCTCCTACGAGCAGTACTTC. It yields the protein CASSRGQGESSYEQYF.

Ten or more counts support this clonotype. The chain links TRBV4-3 to TRBJ2-7; 7 nucleotides match TRBD1. This CDR3 comprises 16 residues. After removal of 1 base from V and 5 bases from J, the junction contained 11 bases not matched to a gene. The germline CDR1 and CDR2 sequences are LGHNA and YSLEER. CDR3 loop: CASSQGPGQVADEQYF. In nucleotides, the CDR3 is TGCGCCAGCAGCCAAGGCCCCGGACAGGTTGCGGACGAGCAGTACTTC.

On this clonotype itself: One end of the junction fails to match germline, which may point to a read error. The chain joins TRBV11-1 to TRBJ1-6; tentatively, D is TRBD1 (6 bases). CDR1 and CDR2 from the germline V gene are SGHAT and FQDESV (reference sequence). The CDR3 totals 14 residues. The CDR3 region is CTSSLTGSGSPLHF. For the CDR3, the DNA is TGTACCAGCAGCCTAACAGGGTCTGGATCACCCCTCCACTTT.

As to this clonotype: One end of the junction is discordant with germline, which a read error may explain. The gene calls are TRBV12-3 or TRBV12-4 and TRBJ1-2; 10 bases are shared with TRBD1. The CDR3 has 14 residues. The CDR3 coding sequence is TGTGCGAGCAGCCTGGACAGGGGGAAGAGTAGCTACACCTTC. This gives the protein CASSLDRGKSSYTF.

As regards this clonotype: An end of the junction differs from the germline gene, which may be a read error. V is TRBV11-2 and J is TRBJ2-7; the D is unclear. Germline CDR1 reads SGHAT; CDR2 reads FQNNGV. The CDR3 contains 13 residues. DNA for the CDR3: TGTGTCAGCAGCTCGACTGATTCCTACGAGCAATACTTC. Its protein is CVSSSTDSYEQYF.

Ten or more counts support this clonotype. The chain is built from TRBV12-3 or TRBV12-4 and TRBJ2-4, with D possibly being TRBD1 (6 bases). The V and J ends lost 5 bases and 0 bases respectively, with 11 bases between them. The CDR3 loop spans 15 amino acids. The CDR3 region has the DNA TGTGCCAGCAGTCTCGGACAGCTAGCCAAAAACATTCAGTACTTC. This codes for CASSLGQLAKNIQYF.

This clonotype has just one count. One base away lies a much larger clone, so this may be a sequencing read error. The J gene is TRBJ2-7, the V gene TRBV6-6; TRBD1 agrees at 8 bases. The CDR3 sequence is 12 residues long. Germline assignment: CDR1 MNHNY and CDR2 SVGAGI (reference sequence). V trimming: 10 bases; J trimming: 0 bases; junction bases outside the gene matches: 2. The CDR3 sequence: CATGQGSYEQYF. In DNA form, the CDR3 reads TGTGCCACCGGACAGGGCTCCTACGAGCAGTACTTC.